The 16 T cell receptor beta chains reported below all come from one sample, sequenced in a study of blood T cell repertoires in COVID-19. TCRdb keeps only in-frame clones here, not all; method: immunoSEQ multiplex PCR. The profile shows 200,000 to 300,000 clones, 84% of them singletons. Sequencing input: peripheral blood. The receptor set was obtained from a man aged 55 to 69 with acute or convalescent COVID-19.

The chain joins TRBV7-3 to TRBJ2-6; D is ambiguous. V was clipped by 4 bases and J by 4 bases, with 5 bases between them. Germline values: CDR1 SGHTA, CDR2 FQGTGA. This CDR3 comprises 13 residues. The chain's CDR3 is CASSSSGANVLTF. In DNA form, the CDR3 reads TGTGCCAGCAGCTCTTCCGGGGCCAACGTCCTGACTTTC.

The chain carries TRBV28 and TRBJ1-5; the match to TRBD1 covers 7 bases. CDR3 length: 14 residues. Germline values: CDR1 MDHEN, CDR2 SYDVKM. V trimming: 6 bases; J trimming: 5 bases; junction bases outside the gene matches: 7. The CDR3 coding sequence is TGTGCCAGCAGACCGGGGACAGACTATCAGCCCCAGCATTTT. It is translated as CASRPGTDYQPQHF.

The table lists this clone with a count of one. The chain has TRBV28 and TRBJ1-2; D not resolved. Per the germline V gene, CDR1 is MDHEN and CDR2 is SYDVKM. The V and J ends lost 6 bases and 7 bases respectively, with 12 bases between them. The CDR3 is made up of 12 amino acids. The CDR3 bases are TGTGCCAGCAGCGACTACGGGTTTGGCTACACCTTC. The encoded protein is CASSDYGFGYTF.

The chain couples TRBV28 to TRBJ2-1; D is unclear. This CDR3 is built from 14 residues. V lost 4 bases and J 0 bases, leaving 7 bases between the germline ends. The germline CDR1 and CDR2 sequences are MDHEN and SYDVKM. As DNA, the CDR3 is TGTGCCAGCAGTTGGGCGAGCTCCTACAATGAGCAGTTCTTC. Protein product: CASSWASSYNEQFF.

The chain carries TRBV5-4 and TRBJ1-6; possibly TRBD1 for D (5 bases). CDR3 size: 15 residues. Per the germline V gene, CDR1 is SGHNT and CDR2 is YYREEE (reference sequence). With 4 bases removed from V and 6 bases from J, the gap between germline ends came to 14 bases. The CDR3 loop reads CASSQPGTGNSPLHF. The CDR3, as DNA: TGTGCCAGCAGCCAACCTGGGACTGGTAATTCACCCCTCCACTTT.

This rearrangement joins TRBV19 to TRBJ1-4; D remains unclear. Trimming pared 6 bases from V and 6 bases from J, leaving 8 bases between. This CDR3 contains 12 residues. Germline V gives CDR1 LNHDA, CDR2 SQIVND (reference sequence). CDR3 DNA: TGTGCCAGTAGGGTGGCAGATGAAAAACTGTTTTTT. Amino acids: CASRVADEKLFF.

This chain connects TRBV27 to TRBJ1-5; D might be TRBD1 (5 bases). The CDR3 runs to 12 residues. CDR1 MNHEY and CDR2 SMNVEV come from the germline V gene (reference sequence). V was clipped by 1 base and J by 11 bases, with 9 bases between them. The CDR3 nucleotides are TGTGCCAGCAGTTTATGGGGGGGGGCCCAGCATTTT. Encoded protein: CASSLWGGAQHF.

This chain links TRBV28 with TRBJ2-7, with 9 nucleotides matching TRBD1. Germline CDR1 reads MDHEN; CDR2 reads SYDVKM. The V gene end was trimmed by 6 bases and the J gene end by 4 bases; junction bases not matched to a gene: 10. The CDR3 has 15 amino acids. This CDR3 is CASSTGGAVAYEQYF. DNA for the CDR3: TGTGCCAGCAGCACAGGGGGCGCGGTGGCGTACGAGCAGTACTTC.

The rearrangement uses TRBV5-4 and TRBJ2-5, with 7 bases that match TRBD2. CDR1 SGHNT and CDR2 YYREEE come from the germline V gene (reference sequence). The CDR3 is 18 amino acids. V lost 4 bases to trimming and J lost 5 bases; unmatched junction nucleotides: 20. This CDR3 reads CASSNVPGGSNLRETQYF. The CDR3 DNA sequence: TGTGCCAGCAGCAACGTCCCGGGGGGTTCAAACCTTCGGGAGACCCAGTACTTC.

V is TRBV9 and J is TRBJ1-3, with D possibly being TRBD1 (5 bases). The CDR3 sequence is 14 residues long. The V and J ends lost 4 bases and 0 bases respectively, with 8 bases between them. Germline V gene data show CDR1 as SGDLS and CDR2 as YYNGEE. The CDR3 sequence: CASSPQGSGNTIYF. For the CDR3, the DNA is TGTGCCAGCAGCCCCCAGGGCTCTGGAAACACCATATATTTT.

The rearrangement uses TRBV4-2 and TRBJ2-1; 11 bases agree with TRBD2. CDR1 and CDR2 (germline): LGHNA, YNFKEQ. The CDR3 extends over 17 amino acids. V shed 0 bases, J shed 5 bases, and the junction held 6 bases outside the gene matches. The CDR3 protein is CASSQEATSGIDNEQFF. The CDR3 DNA is TGTGCCAGCAGCCAAGAAGCGACTAGCGGGATCGACAATGAGCAGTTCTTC.

This clone was seen just once. The chain couples TRBV7-9 to TRBJ2-2; 13 positions agree with TRBD2. From germline, CDR1 is SEHNR and CDR2 FQNEAQ (reference sequence). V lost 5 bases, J lost 4 bases, and 10 bases stayed unmatched. The length of the CDR3 is 18 residues. This CDR3 is CASSRGLAGPYPTGELFF. The CDR3 DNA reads as TGTGCCAGCAGCCGGGGACTAGCGGGACCGTACCCCACCGGGGAGCTGTTTTTT.

This rearrangement joins TRBV19 to TRBJ2-3, with TRBD2 identical over 14 bases. The CDR3 spans 14 residues. In germline, CDR1 is LNHDA, CDR2 SQIVND (reference sequence). Unmatched junction bases numbered 3, after V lost 8 bases and J lost 5 bases. CDR3 in amino acids: CASSTSGGEDTQYF. The CDR3 DNA reads TGTGCCAGTTCGACTAGCGGGGGGGAAGATACGCAGTATTTT.

This clone has a handful of counts. The chain joins TRBV4-1 to TRBJ2-1; TRBD2 might be the D (5 bases). Per the germline V gene, CDR1 is MGHRA and CDR2 is YSYEKL. Trimming cost V 2 bases and J 12 bases, with 14 bases left between them. CDR3 length equals 13 residues. The CDR3 spells CASSQTPEAGQFF. The CDR3 DNA follows: TGCGCCAGCAGCCAAACCCCAGAGGCGGGGCAGTTCTTC.

V is TRBV20-1 and J is TRBJ2-7; 9 positions match TRBD1. This CDR3 is 11 amino acids long. The V segment lost 6 bases and the J segment 6 bases; nucleotides outside the gene matches: 3. Looked up from germline, CDR1 is DFQATT and CDR2 is SNEGSKA (reference sequence). The CDR3 spells CSAKTGGEQYF. CDR3 bases: TGCAGTGCAAAGACAGGGGGCGAGCAGTACTTC.

With regard to this clone: An end of the junction does not agree with germline; a read error may underlie this. CDR3 nucleotide sequence: TGTGCCAGCAGTTACGACGTTACAGGGATGGAGTCCTTC. The encoded protein is CASSYDVTGMESF. This chain joins TRBV6-5 and TRBJ1-2; the D gene is possibly TRBD1 (6 bases). The CDR3 totals 13 residues. Germline V lookup: CDR1 MNHEY, CDR2 SVGAGI.